The 6 T cell receptor beta chains presented below share a single source sample, sequenced in a study of cytomegalovirus exposure and HLA in healthy donors. PCR was performed using 60 Vbeta and 13 Jbeta primers. Profiling relied on immunoSEQ multiplex PCR, and the TCRdb table lists in-frame clones only, not all of them. The sample yields about 190,000 clones, under 85% seen once. Sequencing was done on a sample of PBMCs. Source of these receptors: a young woman in good health and CMV-seronegative.

V usage is TRBV18 and J usage is TRBJ1-4; 8 bases map to TRBD1. The CDR3 spans 14 residues. V dropped 3 bases and J dropped 6; count of bases not matched to a gene: 3. Germline CDR1 reads KGHSH; CDR2 reads LQKENI. CDR3 bases: TGTGCCAGCTCACCGACAGGGGCGGATGAAAAACTGTTTTTT. It yields the protein CASSPTGADEKLFF.

This sequence joins TRBV5-1 and TRBJ1-3, with TRBD1 identical over 7 bases. V gave up 6 bases and J gave up 8 bases; unmatched junction bases: 11. The CDR3 spans 14 residues. Germline lookup yields CDR1 SGHRS and CDR2 YFSETQ. Written as DNA, the CDR3 is TGCGCCAGCACCCCCAGGCCTCAGGGGGACACCATATATTTT. It encodes CASTPRPQGDTIYF.

The chain couples TRBV11-1 to TRBJ2-5; TRBD1 matches 7 bases. The CDR3 is 14 residues long. Germline V gene sequence: CDR1 SGHAT, CDR2 FQDESV (reference sequence). Unmatched junction bases numbered 5, after V lost 5 bases and J lost 2 bases. The CDR3 region is CASSRGTAQETQYF. The CDR3 coding sequence is TGTGCCAGCAGCAGAGGGACAGCACAAGAGACCCAGTACTTC.

The gene calls are TRBV27 and TRBJ2-3, with no clear D. The V end lost 2 bases, the J end lost 2 bases, and 8 bases lay between the germline ends. The CDR3 sequence is 14 residues long. Germline-derived CDR1 and CDR2 are MNHEY and SMNVEV (reference sequence). The CDR3 here is CASSLRVDTDTQYF. DNA for the CDR3: TGTGCCAGCAGTTTAAGAGTAGACACAGATACGCAGTATTTT.

This clone turned up a few times. This chain uses TRBV6-6 with TRBJ1-4, with 8 positions matching TRBD1. Germline assignment: CDR1 MNHNY and CDR2 SVGAGI (reference sequence). The V segment lost 5 bases and the J segment 4 bases; nucleotides outside the gene matches: 6. This CDR3 region has 15 residues. CDR3 amino acids: CASSDRTGLNEKLFF. DNA for the CDR3: TGTGCCAGCAGTGATCGGACAGGGCTTAATGAAAAACTGTTTTTT.

This chain connects TRBV27 to TRBJ2-7; no clear D gene. The CDR3 contains 14 residues. Trimming left V 4 bases short and J 4 bases short, with 14 bases between. CDR1 MNHEY and CDR2 SMNVEV come from the germline V gene (reference sequence). The CDR3, as DNA: TGTGCCAGCAGTTCCCTAACTGCTCTGTACGAGCAGTACTTC. Encoded protein: CASSSLTALYEQYF.